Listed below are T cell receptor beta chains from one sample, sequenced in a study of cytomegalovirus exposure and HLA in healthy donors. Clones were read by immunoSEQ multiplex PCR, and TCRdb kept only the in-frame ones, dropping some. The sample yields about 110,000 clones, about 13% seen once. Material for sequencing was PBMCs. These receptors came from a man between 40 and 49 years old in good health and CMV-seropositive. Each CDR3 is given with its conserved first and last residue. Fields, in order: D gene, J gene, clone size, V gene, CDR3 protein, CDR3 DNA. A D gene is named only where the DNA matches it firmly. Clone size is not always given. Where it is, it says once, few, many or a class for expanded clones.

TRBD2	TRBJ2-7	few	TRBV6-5	CASSWGTSGRIEQYF	TGTGCCAGCAGTTGGGGGACTAGCGGGAGGATCGAGCAGTACTTC
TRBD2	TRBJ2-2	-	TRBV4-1	CASSPAGTRGFRELFF	TGCGCCAGCAGCCCAGCCGGGACTAGGGGGTTCCGGGAGCTGTTTTTT
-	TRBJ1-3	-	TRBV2	CASTPGVGNTIYF	TGTGCCAGCACCCCGGGGGTCGGAAACACCATATATTTT
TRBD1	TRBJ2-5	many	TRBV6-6	CASSLGGTGDFGTQYF	TGTGCCAGCAGTCTGGGGGGGACAGGGGACTTTGGGACCCAGTACTTC
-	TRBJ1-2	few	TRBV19	CASSGGRSGYTF	TGTGCCAGTAGTGGCGGGAGGTCGGGCTACACCTTC
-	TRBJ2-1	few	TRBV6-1	CASSSSYGSYNEQFF	TGTGCCAGCAGTTCTAGCTATGGCTCCTACAATGAGCAGTTCTTC
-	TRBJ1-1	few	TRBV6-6	CASLPIRENTEAFF	TGTGCCAGCCTCCCTATCAGGGAGAACACTGAAGCTTTCTTT
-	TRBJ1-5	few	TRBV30	CAWNRAGRNQPQHF	TGTGCCTGGAACCGGGCAGGGCGAAATCAGCCCCAGCATTTT
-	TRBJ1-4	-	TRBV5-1	CASSLSGRADEKLFF	TGCGCCAGCAGTCTATCGGGGAGGGCCGACGAAAAACTGTTTTTT
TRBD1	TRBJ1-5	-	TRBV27	CASSFPLTGREHQPQHF	TGTGCCAGCAGTTTCCCACTGACAGGGCGTGAGCATCAGCCCCAGCATTTT
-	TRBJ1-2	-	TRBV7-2	CASSLGQADYGYTF	TGTGCCAGCAGCTTAGGACAGGCGGACTATGGCTACACCTTC
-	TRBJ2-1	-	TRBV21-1	CASSKLKAGGPYNEQFF	TGTGCCAGCAGCAAACTAAAAGCGGGAGGACCCTACAATGAGCAGTTCTTC
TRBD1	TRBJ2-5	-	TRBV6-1	CASREGTGGLETQYF	TGTGCCAGCAGGGAGGGGACAGGGGGCTTGGAGACCCAGTACTTC
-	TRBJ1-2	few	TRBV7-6	CASSAREGDYGYTF	TGTGCCAGCAGCGCGCGAGAGGGAGACTATGGCTACACCTTC
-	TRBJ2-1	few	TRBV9	CASSPLAWGEHNEQFF	TGTGCCAGCAGCCCCCTAGCCTGGGGGGAGCACAATGAGCAGTTCTTC
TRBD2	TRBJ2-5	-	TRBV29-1	CSVGIGTSVQETQYF	TGCAGCGTTGGGATCGGGACTAGCGTACAAGAGACCCAGTACTTC
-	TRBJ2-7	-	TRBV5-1	CASSPTTDTYYEQYF	TGCGCCAGCAGCCCGACAACGGATACCTACTACGAGCAGTACTTC
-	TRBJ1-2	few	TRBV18	CASSSEVLMRGYTF	TGTGCCAGCTCCTCGGAGGTCCTTATGCGTGGCTACACCTTC
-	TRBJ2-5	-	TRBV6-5	CASSYGGSPQETQYF	TGTGCCAGCAGTTACGGAGGGTCCCCCCAAGAGACCCAGTACTTC
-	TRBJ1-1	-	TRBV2	CASMGSRDTEAFF	TGTGCCAGCATGGGCTCGAGGGACACTGAAGCTTTCTTT
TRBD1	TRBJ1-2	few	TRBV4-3	CASSQDVGQGDYGYTF	TGCGCCAGCAGCCAAGATGTGGGACAGGGGGACTATGGCTACACCTTC
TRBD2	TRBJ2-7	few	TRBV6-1	CASSEGGSYEQYF	TGTGCCAGCAGTGAAGGCGGGAGCTACGAGCAGTACTTC
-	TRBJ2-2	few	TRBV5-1	CASSLVAGHTGELFF	TGCGCCAGCAGCTTGGTGGCGGGGCACACCGGGGAGCTGTTTTTT
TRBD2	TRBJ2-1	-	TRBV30	CAWSIGTSGYNEQFF	TGTGCCTGGAGTATCGGGACTAGCGGATACAATGAGCAGTTCTTC
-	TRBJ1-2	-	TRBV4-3	CASSQQGMGYGYTF	TGCGCCAGCAGCCAACAGGGAATGGGCTATGGCTACACCTTC
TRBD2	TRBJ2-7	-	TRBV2	CASSVYEREVYEQYF	TGTGCCAGCTCCGTTTACGAGCGGGAGGTTTACGAGCAGTACTTC
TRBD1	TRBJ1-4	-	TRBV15	CATSRDRGGEKLFF	TGTGCCACCAGCAGGGACAGGGGTGGCGAAAAACTGTTTTTT